These 13 T cell receptor beta chains originate from one sample sequenced in a study of Graves' ophthalmopathy and Graves' hyperthyroidism. The TCR beta CDR3 regions underwent amplification from RNA transcripts. Second-round multiplex PCR followed a first-round RT-PCR using HTBI primers. TCRdb fed the multiplex PCR reads into MiXCR, producing one record per CDR3 protein. The sample contains 1 million to 1.3 million distinct CDR3 sequences, roughly two fifths of which appear only once. Sequences were obtained from peripheral blood or thyroid tissue (not recorded which). The receptors originated from an adult man with Graves' hyperthyroidism.

Concerning this clonotype itself: Likely a read error: the CDR3 ends without its conserved phenylalanine or tryptophan. The chain joins TRBV9 to TRBJ2-2; D might be TRBD1 (6 bases). Trimming took off 4 bases at V and 1 base at J, with 14 bases between the two ends. The CDR3 loop spans 16 amino acids. The V gene's germline CDR1 is SGDLS and CDR2 YYNGEE. CDR3 region: CASSPHGTLNTGELFC. For the CDR3, the DNA is TGTGCCAGCAGCCCCCACGGGACATTGAACACCGGGGAGCTGTTTTGT.

V and J are TRBV25-1 and TRBJ2-5, with TRBD1 as a possible D gene (6 bases). V was shortened by 5 bases and J by 9 bases, with 19 bases between the two germline ends. CDR1 and CDR2 (germline): MGHDK, SYGVNS. The length of the CDR3 is 14 residues. The CDR3 coding sequence is TGTGCCAGCAGTTTCAGGGGCCACCACGGGGCCCAGTACTTC. This codes for CASSFRGHHGAQYF.

Worth noting for this clonotype: A read error is possible here, since a much larger clone lies one base away. The chain has TRBV12-3 or TRBV12-4 and TRBJ1-1; maybe TRBD1 (6 bases). The length of the CDR3 is 14 residues. Trimming took off 6 bases at V and 3 bases at J, with 14 bases between the two ends. CDR3 DNA: TGTGCCAGCAGCAAGACAGGCCTGGACACTGAAGCTTTCTTT. Protein: CASSKTGLDTEAFF.

This clonotype was seen repeatedly, ten times or more. This chain links TRBV20-1 with TRBJ2-7; D unclear. Trimming removed 5 bases at V and 2 bases at J, with 10 bases between. This CDR3 is 12 amino acids long. Germline CDR1 and CDR2: DFQATT and SNEGSKA (reference sequence). This CDR3 reads CSARTDPYEQYF. CDR3 nucleotides: TGCAGTGCTCGGACGGATCCCTACGAGCAGTACTTC.

This chain links TRBV6-1 with TRBJ2-7; 8 bases line up with TRBD1. In germline, CDR1 is MNHNS, CDR2 SASEGT. The ends lost 5 bases at V and 6 bases at J; junction bases unmatched: 12. The CDR3 runs to 15 residues. This chain's CDR3 is CASSPAGTGPSEQYF. As DNA, the CDR3 is TGTGCCAGCAGTCCCGCCGGGACAGGCCCCTCCGAGCAGTACTTC.

J is TRBJ1-2 and V is TRBV29-1; TRBD1 matches 7 bases. Trimming took 6 bases from V and 3 from J; bases not matched to a gene: 10. Per germline, CDR1 SQVTM and CDR2 ANQGSEA. The CDR3 sequence is 14 residues long. The CDR3 here is CSVAAIDRDYGYTF. CDR3 coding DNA: TGCAGCGTCGCCGCTATAGACAGGGACTATGGCTACACCTTC.

The table lists this clonotype with many counts. The chain combines TRBV20-1 with TRBJ1-5, with unresolved D. Looked up from germline, CDR1 is DFQATT and CDR2 is SNEGSKA (reference sequence). The CDR3 is made up of 12 amino acids. V was trimmed by 3 bases and J by 13 bases, leaving 16 bases between them. In DNA, the CDR3 is TGCAGTGCTAGTCTCCCCAATGGAGTGCAGCATTTT. The encoded protein is CSASLPNGVQHF.

This clonotype is a singleton in its sample. The chain couples TRBV15 to TRBJ2-5, with D perhaps matching TRBD2 (6 bases). The CDR3 is 14 residues long. Germline CDR1 LNHNV, CDR2 YYDKDF (reference sequence). The V end lost 3 bases, the J end lost 5 bases, and 13 bases lay between the germline ends. The CDR3 DNA reads TGTGCCACCAGCAGCGGGGACTCCTGGGAGACCCAGTACTTC. It encodes CATSSGDSWETQYF.

Regarding this clonotype: One end of the junction is discordant with germline, which a read error may explain. The chain couples TRBV25-1 to TRBJ1-4; D is perhaps TRBD1 (5 bases). Germline assignment: CDR1 MGHDK and CDR2 SYGVNS. CDR3 length equals 12 residues. The CDR3 DNA reads as TGTGCCAGCAGTCGGGGGAATGAAGAACTGTTTTTT. Its protein is CASSRGNEELFF.

This clonotype was seen at least ten times. This chain links TRBV20-1 with TRBJ2-7; perhaps TRBD1 as D (6 bases). Germline lookup yields CDR1 DFQATT and CDR2 SNEGSKA (reference sequence). Deletions cut 4 bases from V and 4 bases from J, with 14 bases between. The CDR3 contains 13 residues. CDR3 DNA: TGCAGTGCTACCGGACAGTTACGGTACGAGCAGTACTTC. This codes for CSATGQLRYEQYF.

This clonotype has at least ten counts. The chain carries TRBV6-1 and TRBJ1-6; no clear D. Trimming removed 2 bases at V and 7 bases at J, with 15 bases between. The CDR3 is 16 amino acids. Looked up from germline, CDR1 is MNHNS and CDR2 is SASEGT. CDR3 DNA sequence: TGTGCCAGCAGTGAAAGCTGGGGTTCGCTGAATTCACCCCTCCACTTT. Its protein product is CASSESWGSLNSPLHF.

With respect to this clonotype: A much larger clone lies a single base off, so this may be a read error. The conserved phenylalanine or tryptophan is not found at the CDR3 terminus, so this likely reflects a read error. The chain links TRBV7-2 to TRBJ2-5; 8 bases align to TRBD1. The junction had 6 bases not matched to a gene; V was cut back by 1 base and J by 2 bases. CDR3 length: 16 amino acids. Germline V CDR1 and CDR2: SGHTA, FQGNSA. CDR3 sequence reads: CASSLGAGGRQETQYL. The DNA for the CDR3 is TGTGCCAGCAGCTTAGGGGCAGGGGGCCGGCAAGAGACCCAGTACCTC.

This clonotype showed up just a few times. V and J are TRBV20-1 and TRBJ2-7; 9 nucleotides agree with TRBD1. The CDR3 is made up of 14 amino acids. V lost 4 bases to trimming and J lost 4 bases; unmatched junction nucleotides: 8. From germline, CDR1 is DFQATT and CDR2 SNEGSKA (reference sequence). The CDR3 protein is CSATPGTGNYEQYF. DNA of the CDR3: TGCAGTGCTACCCCCGGGACAGGGAATTACGAGCAGTACTTC.